Shown below are 3 T cell receptor beta chains from a single sample sequenced in a study of shared clonotypes between healthy human individuals. Selected positively for CCR7 and CD45RO-negative, naive CD8 cells excluded terminally differentiated effector memory CD45RA+ cells. Sequencing was performed with immunoSEQ multiplex PCR; in TCRdb, only in-frame clones are kept and a portion is missing. The sample yields some 2,100,000 clones, about 93% seen once. Sequencing was carried out using naive CD8+ T cells from PBMCs. These TCRs come from a man between 18 and 29 years old in good health. Some clones in this sample may be carry-over from other donors' samples.

This clone was observed once. The chain is built from TRBV13 and TRBJ2-7, with 11 bases lining up with TRBD2. The V gene end was trimmed by 3 bases and the J gene end by 4 bases; junction bases not matched to a gene: 5. Germline lookup yields CDR1 PRHDT and CDR2 FYEKMQ (reference sequence). The CDR3 has 15 residues. The CDR3 sequence: CASSFRLAGQYEQYF. The CDR3 DNA reads as TGTGCCAGCAGCTTCCGACTAGCGGGACAGTACGAGCAGTACTTC.

The V call is TRBV11-2, the J call TRBJ1-1; D may be TRBD1 (5 bases). CDR1 and CDR2 (germline): SGHAT, FQNNGV. This CDR3 is built from 16 residues. Trimming shortened V by 2 bases and J by 5 bases, and 18 bases separated the two germline ends. CDR3 DNA: TGTGCCAGCAGCTTATTTAGGTTTAAGGGGATGACTGAAGCTTTCTTT. Its protein is CASSLFRFKGMTEAFF. The entire variable domain, with the rest obtained from reference TRBV11-2 and TRBJ1-1, is as follows: EAGVAQSPRYKIIEKRQSVAFWCNPISGHATLYWYQQILGQGPKLLIQFQNNGVVDDSQLPKDRFSAERLKGVDSTLKIQPAKLEDSAVYLCASSLFRFKGMTEAFFGQGTRLTVV.

Comment on this clone: The same CDR3 arises from other DNA sequences in this sample as well. The chain uses TRBV4-1 and TRBJ1-3, with D unresolved. Trimming pared 0 bases from V and 2 bases from J, leaving 8 bases between. Germline CDR1 is MGHRA and CDR2 is YSYEKL. This CDR3 spans 15 amino acids. Here the CDR3 reads CASSQDRGPGNTIYF. The CDR3 bases are TGCGCCAGCAGCCAAGATCGCGGGCCTGGAAACACCATATATTTT.